This TCR beta chain was recovered during a study of blood T cell repertoires in COVID-19. Across the whole study: T cells, B-cell-depleted T cells, or PBMCs supplied cDNA or gDNA.

This CDR3 is 16 amino acids long. J lost 4 bases, V lost 5 bases, and 9 bases had no gene match. Germline CDR1 reads SGHTA; CDR2 reads FQGNSA. Clones were sequenced by immunoSEQ multiplex PCR, and TCRdb holds only the in-frame ones, with some missing. The sample lists under 350,000 clones, around 86% seen once, with about 4.2% in the top ten. This chain links TRBV7-2 with TRBJ1-2; 11 bases are shared with TRBD1. The sample consisted of PBMCs or T cells enriched from blood (not recorded which). This clonotype originated in a woman aged 35 to 49 with acute COVID-19. The CDR3 DNA reads TGTGCCAGCAGCGTAGAGGCCGGGACAGGGGGCTATGGCTACACCTTC. Protein sequence: CASSVEAGTGGYGYTF.